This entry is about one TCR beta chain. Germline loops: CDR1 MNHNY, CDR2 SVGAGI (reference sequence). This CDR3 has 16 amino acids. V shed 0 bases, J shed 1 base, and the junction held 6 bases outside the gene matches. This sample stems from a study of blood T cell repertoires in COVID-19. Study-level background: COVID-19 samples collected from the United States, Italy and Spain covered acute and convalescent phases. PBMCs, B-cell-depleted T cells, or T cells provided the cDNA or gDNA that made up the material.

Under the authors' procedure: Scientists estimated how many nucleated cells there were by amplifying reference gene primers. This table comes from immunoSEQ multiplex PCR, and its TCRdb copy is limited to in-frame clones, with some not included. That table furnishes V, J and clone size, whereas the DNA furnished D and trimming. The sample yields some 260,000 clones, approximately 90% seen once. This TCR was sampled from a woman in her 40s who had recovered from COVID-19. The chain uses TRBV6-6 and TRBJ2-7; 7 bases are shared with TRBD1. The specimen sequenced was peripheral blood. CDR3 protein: CASSYSDRELSYEQYV. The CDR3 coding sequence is TGTGCCAGCAGTTACTCTGACAGGGAGCTTTCCTACGAGCAGTACGTC.